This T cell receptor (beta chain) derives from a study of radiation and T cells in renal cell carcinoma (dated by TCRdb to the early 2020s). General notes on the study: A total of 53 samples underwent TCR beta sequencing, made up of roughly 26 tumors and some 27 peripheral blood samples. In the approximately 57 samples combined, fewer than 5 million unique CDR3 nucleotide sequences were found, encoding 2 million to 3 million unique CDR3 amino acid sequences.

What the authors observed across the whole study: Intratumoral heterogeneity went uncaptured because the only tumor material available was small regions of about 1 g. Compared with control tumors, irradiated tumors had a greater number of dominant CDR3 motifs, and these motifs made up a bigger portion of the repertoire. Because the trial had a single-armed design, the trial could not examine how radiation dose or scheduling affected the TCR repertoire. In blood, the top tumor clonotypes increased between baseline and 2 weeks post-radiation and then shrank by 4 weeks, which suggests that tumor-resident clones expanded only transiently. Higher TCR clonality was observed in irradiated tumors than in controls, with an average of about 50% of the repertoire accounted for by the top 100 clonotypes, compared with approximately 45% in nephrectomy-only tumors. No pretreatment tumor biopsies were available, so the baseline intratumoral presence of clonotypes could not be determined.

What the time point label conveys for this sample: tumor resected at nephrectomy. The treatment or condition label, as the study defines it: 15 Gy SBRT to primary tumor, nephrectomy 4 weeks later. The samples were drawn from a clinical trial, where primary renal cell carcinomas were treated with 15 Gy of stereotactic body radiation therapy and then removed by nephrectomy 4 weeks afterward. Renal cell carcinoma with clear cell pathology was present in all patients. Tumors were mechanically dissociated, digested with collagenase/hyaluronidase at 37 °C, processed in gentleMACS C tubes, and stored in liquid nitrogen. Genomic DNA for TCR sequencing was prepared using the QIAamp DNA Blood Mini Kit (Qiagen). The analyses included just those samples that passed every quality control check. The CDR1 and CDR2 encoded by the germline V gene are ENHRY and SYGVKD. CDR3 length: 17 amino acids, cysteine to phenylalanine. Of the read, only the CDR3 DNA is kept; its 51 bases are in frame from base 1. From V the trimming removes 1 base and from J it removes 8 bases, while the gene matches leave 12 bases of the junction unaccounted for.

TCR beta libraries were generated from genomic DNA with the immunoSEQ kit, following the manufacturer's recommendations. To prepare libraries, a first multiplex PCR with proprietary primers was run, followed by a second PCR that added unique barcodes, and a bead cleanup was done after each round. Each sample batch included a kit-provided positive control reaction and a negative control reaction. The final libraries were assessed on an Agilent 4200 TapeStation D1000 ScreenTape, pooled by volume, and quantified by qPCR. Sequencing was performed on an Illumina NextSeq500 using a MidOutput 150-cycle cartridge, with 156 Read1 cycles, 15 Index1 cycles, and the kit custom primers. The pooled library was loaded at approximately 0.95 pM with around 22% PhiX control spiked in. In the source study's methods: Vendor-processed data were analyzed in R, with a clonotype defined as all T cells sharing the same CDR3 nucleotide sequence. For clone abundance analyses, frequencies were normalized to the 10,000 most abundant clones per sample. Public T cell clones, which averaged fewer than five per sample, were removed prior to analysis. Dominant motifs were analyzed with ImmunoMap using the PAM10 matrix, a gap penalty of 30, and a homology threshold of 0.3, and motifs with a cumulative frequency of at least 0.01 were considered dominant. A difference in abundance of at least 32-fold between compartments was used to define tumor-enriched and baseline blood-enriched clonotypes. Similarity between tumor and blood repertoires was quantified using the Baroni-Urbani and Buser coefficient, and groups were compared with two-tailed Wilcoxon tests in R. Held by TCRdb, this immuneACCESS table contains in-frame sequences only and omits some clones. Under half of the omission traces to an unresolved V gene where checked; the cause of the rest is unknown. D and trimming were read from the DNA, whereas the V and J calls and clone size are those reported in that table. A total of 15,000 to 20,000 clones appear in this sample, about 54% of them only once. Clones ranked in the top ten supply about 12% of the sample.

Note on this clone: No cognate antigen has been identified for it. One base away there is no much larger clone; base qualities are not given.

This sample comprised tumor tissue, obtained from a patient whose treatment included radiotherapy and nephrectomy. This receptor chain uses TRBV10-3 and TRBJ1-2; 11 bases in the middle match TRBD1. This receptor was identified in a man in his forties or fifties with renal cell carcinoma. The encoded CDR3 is CAISEWGRGQGAAGYTF. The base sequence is TGTGCCATCAGTGAGTGGGGCCGTGGACAGGGGGCAGCCGGCTACACCTTC.